The 29 T cell receptor beta chains listed next were all sequenced from one sample in a study of radiotherapy plus CTLA-4 blockade in lung cancer. Some clones are missing from TCRdb's copy, which holds only in-frame ones; the method was immunoSEQ multiplex PCR. Of 40,000 or so clones in the sample, over 55% are singletons; the top ten hold around a sixth. The starting material was peripheral blood, obtained from a patient treated with radiotherapy plus ipilimumab. The source of these receptors is a human donor with non-small cell lung cancer who had a partial response to radiotherapy plus ipilimumab.

The chain carries TRBV6-6 and TRBJ2-5; D perhaps matches TRBD2 (6 bases). V lost 10 bases, J lost 4 bases, and 13 bases lay in between. The germline gives CDR1 MNHNY, CDR2 SVGAGI (reference sequence). This CDR3 region has 12 residues. CDR3 coding DNA: TGTGCCACCAGCGGGTTGGGAGAGACCCAGTACTTC. Translated, it gives CATSGLGETQYF.

This clone was seen more than once but under ten times. The rearrangement links TRBV2 to TRBJ1-2, with TRBD1 as a possible D gene (6 bases). CDR3 size: 14 residues. V shed 2 bases and J shed 7 bases, with 14 bases lying between them. Germline CDR1 is SNHLY and CDR2 is FYNNEI. CDR3 nucleotide sequence: TGTGCCAGCAGTGAACAGGGGCCTACCCGTGGCTACACCTTC. Protein sequence: CASSEQGPTRGYTF.

The chain links TRBV19 to TRBJ1-2; 9 positions match TRBD1. The CDR3 runs to 16 residues. Unmatched junction bases numbered 12, after V lost 5 bases and J lost 5 bases. Germline CDR1 is LNHDA and CDR2 is SQIVND (reference sequence). As DNA, the CDR3 is TGTGCCAGTAGTTTACGCCCCGGGACAGGGTCGTATGGCTACACCTTC. This codes for CASSLRPGTGSYGYTF.

This clone was detected only a few times. The J gene is TRBJ1-2, the V gene TRBV7-9, with TRBD1 matching 9 bases. Germline assignment: CDR1 SEHNR and CDR2 FQNEAQ (reference sequence). V lost 6 bases and J lost 8; bases outside the gene matches: 10. The CDR3 runs 14 residues. CDR3 sequence: CASSPGGTGQGYTF. The CDR3, as DNA: TGTGCCAGCAGTCCGGGTGGGACAGGGCAAGGCTACACCTTC.

The chain combines TRBV6-6 with TRBJ2-7; 13 nucleotides match TRBD2. The germline V gene encodes CDR1 MNHNY and CDR2 SVGAGI (reference sequence). V shed 6 bases, J shed 7 bases, and the junction held 6 bases outside the gene matches. The CDR3 has 14 amino acids. This chain's CDR3 is CASSGLAGEGEQYF. DNA of the CDR3: TGTGCCAGCAGCGGACTAGCGGGAGAAGGTGAGCAGTACTTC.

The J gene is TRBJ2-1, the V gene TRBV7-2, with 8 nucleotides matching TRBD2. The CDR3 totals 15 residues. Looked up from germline, CDR1 is SGHTA and CDR2 is FQGNSA. With 2 bases clipped from V and 8 bases from J, the junction kept 8 bases outside the gene matches. The CDR3 region has the DNA TGTGCCAGCAGCTTATCGACGGGGGGGTTCGATGAGCAGTTCTTC. Its protein is CASSLSTGGFDEQFF.

The chain links TRBV10-3 to TRBJ1-5; D is uncertain. This CDR3 contains 15 residues. V was trimmed by 10 bases and J by 1 base, leaving 17 bases between them. The germline V gene encodes CDR1 ENHRY and CDR2 SYGVKD. The CDR3 bases are TGTGCCACCTACGAAGGGAGTGGGAGCAATCAGCCCCAGCATTTT. Residues: CATYEGSGSNQPQHF.

This clone has a handful of counts. The chain carries TRBV19 and TRBJ1-1; D unclear. The germline V and J ends were trimmed by 7 bases and 1 base, with 4 bases remaining between them. The germline V gene has CDR1 LNHDA and CDR2 SQIVND (reference sequence). There are 11 residues in the CDR3. CDR3: CASTRNTEAFF. The CDR3 DNA is TGTGCCAGTACCAGGAACACTGAAGCTTTCTTT.

The chain joins TRBV4-2 to TRBJ1-1; a weak D match, TRBD1 (6 bases). Trimming left V 0 bases short and J 0 bases short, with 11 bases between. CDR1 is LGHNA, CDR2 YNFKEQ, per germline. This CDR3 is 16 amino acids long. CDR3 loop: CASSQDRDRLNTEAFF. The CDR3 DNA is TGTGCCAGCAGCCAAGATAGAGACAGGCTGAACACTGAAGCTTTCTTT.

The genes are TRBV15 and TRBJ1-5; D not resolved. The CDR3 is 15 residues long. In germline, CDR1 is LNHNV, CDR2 YYDKDF (reference sequence). The ends were cut back, 0 bases at V and 3 bases at J, with 9 bases in the middle. This chain's CDR3 is CATSRDRITNQPQHF. DNA of the CDR3: TGTGCCACCAGCAGAGACAGGATTACCAATCAGCCCCAGCATTTT.

The V call is TRBV30, the J call TRBJ2-7, with a weak D call TRBD1 (6 bases). V was cut by 3 bases and J by 11 bases, with 14 bases left in between. The V gene's germline CDR1 is GTSNPN and CDR2 SVGIG (reference sequence). The CDR3 runs to 11 residues. The CDR3 DNA follows: TGTGCCTGGAGAGATGGGACACGCAAGTACTTC. It is translated as CAWRDGTRKYF.

The chain couples TRBV13 to TRBJ2-1; 13 bases agree with TRBD2. Germline CDR1 is PRHDT and CDR2 is FYEKMQ (reference sequence). V dropped 6 bases and J dropped 0; count of bases not matched to a gene: 8. This CDR3 has 18 amino acids. The CDR3 is CASSFTSGRALSYNEQFF. The CDR3 bases are TGTGCCAGCAGTTTCACTAGCGGGAGGGCCCTCTCCTACAATGAGCAGTTCTTC.

The V gene is TRBV11-3, the J gene TRBJ1-1; D is ambiguous. Germline CDR1 is SGHNT and CDR2 is YENEEA. This CDR3 is built from 13 residues. The germline V and J ends were trimmed by 2 bases and 5 bases, with 9 bases remaining between them. The CDR3 DNA reads as TGTGCCAGCAGCTTAAGTCGGCGGACTGAAGCTTTCTTT. Translation: CASSLSRRTEAFF.

This chain joins TRBV5-5 and TRBJ1-6, with 9 positions matching TRBD1. J lost 10 bases, V lost 4 bases, and 9 bases had no gene match. Germline CDR1 reads SGHKS; CDR2 reads YYEKEE (reference sequence). The CDR3 spans 15 residues. The CDR3 is CASSLGTGNGSPLHF. The CDR3, as DNA: TGTGCCAGCAGCCTAGGGACAGGGAATGGATCACCCCTCCACTTT. Full variable domain (missing parts from reference TRBV5-5 and TRBJ1-6): DAGVTQSPTHLIKTRGQQVTLRCSPISGHKSVSWYQQVLGQGPQFIFQYYEKEERGRGNFPDRFSARQFPNYSSELNVNALLLGDSALYLCASSLGTGNGSPLHFGNGTRLTVT.

V usage is TRBV19 and J usage is TRBJ2-1, with 7 bases matching TRBD1. The germline gives CDR1 LNHDA, CDR2 SQIVND (reference sequence). The CDR3 totals 20 residues. V was clipped by 5 bases and J by 0 bases; unmatched bases: 19. CDR3 sequence (DNA): TGTGCCAGTAGTTCCGGCTGGGGAAGACAGGGCAGTAGCTCCTACAATGAGCAGTTCTTC. Its protein product is CASSSGWGRQGSSSYNEQFF.

This clone came up a few times. CDR3 loop: CASSPRVRMTQYF. CDR3 sequence (DNA): TGTGCCAGCAGCCCTCGGGTTAGAATGACCCAGTACTTC. The chain is built from TRBV7-6 and TRBJ2-5; D is undetermined. The V end was cut by 5 bases, the J end by 7 bases, with 14 bases between. This CDR3 has 13 residues. CDR1 is SGHVS and CDR2 is FNYEAQ in the germline V gene.

The chain is built from TRBV11-2 and TRBJ1-2; a weak D match, TRBD1 (5 bases). The CDR3 sequence is 14 residues long. Germline loops: CDR1 SGHAT, CDR2 FQNNGV. V was pared by 5 bases and J by 6 bases, with 16 bases between. The CDR3 sequence: CASSPGGGEDGYTF. Written as DNA, the CDR3 is TGTGCCAGCAGCCCCGGGGGGGGAGAAGATGGCTACACCTTC.

DNA for the CDR3: TGTGCCACCAGCGGTGCGGGTTCGGCCTATGGCTACACCTTC. It yields the protein CATSGAGSAYGYTF. V and J are TRBV15 and TRBJ1-2; D gene unclear. Trimming took 5 bases from V and 4 from J, leaving 14 bases between them. Germline V gene data show CDR1 as LNHNV and CDR2 as YYDKDF (reference sequence). The CDR3 sequence is 14 residues long. The entire variable domain, with the rest obtained from reference TRBV15 and TRBJ1-2, is as follows: DAMVIQNPRYQVTQFGKPVTLSCSQTLNHNVMYWYQQKSSQAPKLLFHYYDKDFNNEADTPDNFQSRRPNTSFCFLDIRSPGLGDTAMYLCATSGAGSAYGYTFGSGTRLTVV.

The chain couples TRBV27 to TRBJ1-4; tentative D call: TRBD1 (6 bases). This CDR3 is 13 amino acids long. V dropped 11 bases and J dropped 1 base, with 11 bases sitting between them. CDR1 and CDR2 from the germline V gene are MNHEY and SMNVEV (reference sequence). CDR3: CAGGAQTNEKLFF. The CDR3 DNA reads TGTGCCGGGGGGGCCCAAACTAATGAAAAACTGTTTTTT.

The V gene is TRBV5-1, the J gene TRBJ2-7; 7 positions match TRBD2. Germline assignment: CDR1 SGHRS and CDR2 YFSETQ. The CDR3 has 15 amino acids. Trimming cost V 0 bases and J 3 bases; bases outside gene matches: 6. The CDR3 region is CASSLASGEFYEQYF. The CDR3 DNA reads TGCGCCAGCAGCTTGGCCAGCGGGGAATTCTACGAGCAGTACTTC.

The V call is TRBV18, the J call TRBJ1-5; D unresolved. CDR3 length equals 15 residues. Per the germline V gene, CDR1 is KGHSH and CDR2 is LQKENI. Trimming left V 6 bases short and J 6 bases short, with 18 bases between. The chain's CDR3 is CASSRTRTVFQPQHF. The CDR3 DNA is TGTGCCAGCTCCCGAACTAGAACGGTTTTTCAGCCCCAGCATTTT. The variable domain in full, with the rest retrieved from reference TRBV18 and TRBJ1-5, is NAGVMQNPRHLVRRRGQEARLRCSPMKGHSHVYWYRQLPEEGLKFMVYLQKENIIDESGMPKERFSAEFPKEGPSILRIQQVVRGDSAAYFCASSRTRTVFQPQHFGDGTRLSIL.

This clone has a handful of counts. This sequence joins TRBV27 and TRBJ2-4; D remains ambiguous. V lost 3 bases, J lost 1 base, and 19 bases lay in between. The germline gives CDR1 MNHEY, CDR2 SMNVEV (reference sequence). This CDR3 has 18 amino acids. CDR3 nucleotides: TGTGCCAGCAGTTTTACTGGTGGATCGCAGGCGGCCAAAAACATTCAGTACTTC. Its translation is CASSFTGGSQAAKNIQYF.

The chain employs TRBV25-1 and TRBJ1-6, with no clear D. Germline values: CDR1 MGHDK, CDR2 SYGVNS. This CDR3 is 14 amino acids long. Trimming stripped 2 bases from V and 7 bases from J, with 9 bases between. Here the CDR3 DNA reads TGTGCCAGCAGTGAAGGGAGTAGGAATTCACCCCTCCACTTT. It yields the protein CASSEGSRNSPLHF.

A single count supports this clone. This chain links TRBV5-1 with TRBJ1-6; 8 nucleotides line up with TRBD1. This CDR3 has 16 residues. Germline V gene data show CDR1 as SGHRS and CDR2 as YFSETQ. V lost 1 base, J lost 7 bases, and 7 bases stayed unmatched. CDR3 coding DNA: TGCGCCAGCAGCTTGCAGGGGGCAGGGGGGAATTCACCCCTCCACTTT. Translation: CASSLQGAGGNSPLHF.

This sequence joins TRBV7-2 and TRBJ1-2; 7 bases line up with TRBD1. The germline gives CDR1 SGHTA, CDR2 FQGNSA. This CDR3 has 14 amino acids. Germline trimming cut 5 bases from V and 4 bases from J; bases unmatched to any gene: 7. CDR3 sequence: CASSPRRDSYGYTF. CDR3 DNA sequence: TGTGCCAGCAGCCCCCGACGGGACAGCTATGGCTACACCTTC.

This clone occurred many times. The gene calls are TRBV5-1 and TRBJ1-1; D unclear. The CDR3 is 14 residues long. The germline gives CDR1 SGHRS, CDR2 YFSETQ. The V end lost 0 bases, the J end lost 3 bases, and 9 bases lay between the germline ends. CDR3 DNA: TGCGCCAGCAGCTTGGAACCGAGAGACACTGAAGCTTTCTTT. Translation: CASSLEPRDTEAFF.

The chain employs TRBV5-6 and TRBJ1-1; TRBD1 aligns across 7 bases. Germline values: CDR1 SGHDT, CDR2 YYEEEE. The CDR3 is 16 residues long. After removal of 0 bases from V and 0 bases from J, the junction contained 5 bases not matched to a gene. DNA for the CDR3: TGTGCCAGCAGCTTGGCGGAAACAGGGGTGAACACTGAAGCTTTCTTT. Translating it yields CASSLAETGVNTEAFF.

This chain links TRBV9 with TRBJ2-5; 8 bases are a match to TRBD2. Looked up from germline, CDR1 is SGDLS and CDR2 is YYNGEE. V dropped 4 bases and J dropped 5; count of bases not matched to a gene: 7. The CDR3 covers 14 residues. CDR3 amino acids: CASSSGTSGETQYF. The CDR3 DNA is TGTGCCAGCAGCTCCGGGACTAGTGGCGAGACCCAGTACTTC.

This clone was observed once. The rearrangement links TRBV29-1 to TRBJ2-5, with TRBD2 as a possible D gene (5 bases). The CDR3 is 12 residues long. The germline V and J ends were trimmed by 4 bases and 3 bases, with 9 bases remaining between them. Germline assignment: CDR1 SQVTM and CDR2 ANQGSEA. The CDR3 protein is CSVASREETQYF. In nucleotides, the CDR3 is TGCAGCGTTGCATCGCGGGAAGAGACCCAGTACTTC.